This TCR beta chain was obtained from a study of molecular identifiers for immune sequencing clone quantification. Study observations and caveats: Naive cells had under 1% of molecules in clones above 20 RNA copies, effectors over 97%.

Per germline, CDR1 SQVTM and CDR2 ANQGSEA. Trimming took off 3 bases at V and 2 bases at J, with 8 bases between the two ends. The CDR3 is 12 amino acids. TCRdb reanalysed the PCR reads using MiXCR and keeps one entry per CDR3 protein. The sample consists of about 640,000 distinct CDR3 sequences, 15% to 20% of them appearing once. There are a few counts of this clonotype. Its antigen is not known. V is TRBV29-1 and J is TRBJ2-7; TRBD1 is a possible D gene (5 bases). Sample: naive CD8+ T cells from blood, with Jurkat cell RNA spiked in. The subset is: FACS-sorted CD8+CD4-CCR7+CD45RA+ naive T cells. The receptor's source is a human donor in good health. Some libraries in this study had Jurkat cell RNA spiked in. Here the CDR3 reads CSVDDSPYEQYF. The CDR3, as DNA: TGCAGCGTTGACGACAGCCCCTACGAGCAGTACTTC.